A single sample gave rise to the 23 T cell receptor beta chains below, sequenced in a study of blood T cell repertoires in COVID-19. The table came from immunoSEQ multiplex PCR; TCRdb's copy has only in-frame clones and leaves some out. The sample carries roughly 64,000 clones, 65% to 90% recorded once. Sequencing was done on a sample of peripheral blood. All receptors derive from a man in his forties or fifties with acute or convalescent COVID-19.

The chain links TRBV30 to TRBJ1-4; D not certain. The V end was cut by 4 bases, the J end by 7 bases, with 13 bases between. CDR1 and CDR2 (germline): GTSNPN, SVGIG (reference sequence). The CDR3 runs 13 residues. The CDR3, as DNA: TGTGCCTGGAACAACGAGGGTCTTGAAAAACTGTTTTTT. This gives the protein CAWNNEGLEKLFF.

The chain couples TRBV19 to TRBJ1-5; no firm D call. Germline CDR1 LNHDA, CDR2 SQIVND (reference sequence). This CDR3 contains 14 residues. The V end was cut by 8 bases, the J end by 0 bases, with 11 bases between. The DNA for the CDR3 is TGTGCCAGTGGCTCCCCGTATAGCAATCAGCCCCAGCATTTT. This codes for CASGSPYSNQPQHF.

This chain uses TRBV5-1 with TRBJ1-2; a possible D gene is TRBD1 (5 bases). CDR1 and CDR2 (germline): SGHRS, YFSETQ. The CDR3 length is 14 residues. V lost 3 bases and J 5 bases, leaving 14 bases between the germline ends. The CDR3 loop is CASSSDGGAYGYTF. DNA of the CDR3: TGCGCCAGCAGCTCGGACGGAGGGGCTTATGGCTACACCTTC.

The rearrangement uses TRBV7-8 and TRBJ2-7; 7 bases match TRBD1. V dropped 5 bases and J dropped 0; count of bases not matched to a gene: 4. The CDR3 totals 14 residues. CDR1 and CDR2 (germline): SGHVS, FQNEAQ. The CDR3 loop is CASSVGGLSYEQYF. DNA of the CDR3: TGTGCCAGCAGCGTAGGGGGCCTCTCCTACGAGCAGTACTTC.

The J gene is TRBJ2-6, the V gene TRBV7-3, with D perhaps matching TRBD1 (6 bases). Germline V lookup: CDR1 SGHTA, CDR2 FQGTGA. The CDR3 spans 14 residues. Trimming took off 5 bases at V and 1 base at J, with 6 bases between the two ends. Here the CDR3 reads CASSDRSGANVLTF. The CDR3 region has the DNA TGTGCCAGCAGCGACAGGTCTGGGGCCAACGTCCTGACTTTC.

The chain is built from TRBV19 and TRBJ2-1, with 7 bases matching TRBD2. CDR3 length: 15 amino acids. Trimming at V came to 9 bases and at J to 2 bases, leaving 10 bases not matched to a gene. Germline CDR1 reads LNHDA; CDR2 reads SQIVND (reference sequence). The CDR3 DNA sequence: TGTGCCAGCAAGTTTAGCGGGCGAGCCTACAATGAGCAGTTCTTC. It encodes CASKFSGRAYNEQFF. The variable domain in full, with the rest retrieved from reference TRBV19 and TRBJ2-1, is DGGITQSPKYLFRKEGQNVTLSCEQNLNHDAMYWYRQDPGQGLRLIYYSQIVNDFQKGDIAEGYSVSREKKESFPLTVTSAQKNPTAFYLCASKFSGRAYNEQFFGPGTRLTVL.

In this sample, this clone turned up once. CDR3 DNA: TGTGCCAGCTCACCATCGGCCGGGTTCGATGAGCAGTTCTTC. Amino acid sequence: CASSPSAGFDEQFF. The rearrangement joins TRBV18 to TRBJ2-1; the D is unclear. The CDR3 runs to 14 residues. V was pared by 2 bases and J by 8 bases, with 13 bases between. Germline CDR1 KGHSH, CDR2 LQKENI.

The V call is TRBV7-9, the J call TRBJ1-3; D remains ambiguous. CDR1 SEHNR and CDR2 FQNEAQ come from the germline V gene (reference sequence). This CDR3 region has 16 residues. Trimming removed 0 bases from V and 4 bases from J, with 13 bases in between. The CDR3 DNA reads as TGTGCCAGCAGCTTAGCCGCACCTACAGTGGGAAACACCATATATTTT. Its translation is CASSLAAPTVGNTIYF.

This chain joins TRBV6-7 and TRBJ2-7; no definite D call. TRBV6-7 counts as an open reading frame of uncertain function. Trimming removed 0 bases at V and 5 bases at J, with 14 bases between. The CDR3 loop spans 15 amino acids. The CDR3 coding sequence is TGTGCCAGCAGTTACTCGTGGCAGTTGGTCAACGAGCAGTACTTC. This translates into CASSYSWQLVNEQYF.

The J gene is TRBJ1-5, the V gene TRBV11-2; unclear D gene. Germline V gene data show CDR1 as SGHAT and CDR2 as FQNNGV. Trimming stripped 5 bases from V and 5 bases from J, with 10 bases between. The CDR3 runs 13 residues. The CDR3 reads CASSHSRDQPQHF. As DNA, the CDR3 is TGTGCCAGCAGCCATTCCCGGGATCAGCCCCAGCATTTT.

This chain uses TRBV9 with TRBJ1-5; a weak D match, TRBD1 (5 bases). This CDR3 region has 15 residues. The germline V gene has CDR1 SGDLS and CDR2 YYNGEE. Between the trimmed V and J ends, which lost 0 bases and 6 bases, there was a span of 13 bases. CDR3 DNA: TGTGCCAGCAGCGTAGGGTCCGGGGGAGGTCAGCCCCAGCATTTT. Translation gives CASSVGSGGGQPQHF. Variable domain in full (rest from reference TRBV9 and TRBJ1-5): DSGVTQTPKHLITATGQRVTLRCSPRSGDLSVYWYQQSLDQGLQFLIQYYNGEERAKGNILERFSAQQFPDLHSELNLSSLELGDSALYFCASSVGSGGGQPQHFGDGTRLSIL.

In this sample, this clone turned up a few times. V gene TRBV2 combines with J gene TRBJ2-5; 7 nucleotides align to TRBD1. CDR3 length: 13 amino acids. Germline V lookup: CDR1 SNHLY, CDR2 FYNNEI. V trimming: 7 bases; J trimming: 2 bases; junction bases outside the gene matches: 4. CDR3 sequence (DNA): TGTGCCAGCAAGGGGGACAGACAAGAGACCCAGTACTTC. Its protein is CASKGDRQETQYF. The full variable domain, completed using reference TRBV2 and TRBJ2-5, is EPEVTQTPSHQVTQMGQEVILRCVPISNHLYFYWYRQILGQKVEFLVSFYNNEISEKSEIFDDQFSVERPDGSNFTLKIRSTKLEDSAMYFCASKGDRQETQYFGPGTRLLVL.

This clone was found a few times. The chain couples TRBV6-6 to TRBJ2-3, with a possible D match to TRBD1 (6 bases). This CDR3 contains 14 residues. Trimming shortened V by 6 bases and J by 3 bases, and 13 bases separated the two germline ends. CDR1 MNHNY and CDR2 SVGAGI come from the germline V gene (reference sequence). CDR3: CASSHRTETDTQYF. The CDR3 DNA reads as TGTGCCAGCAGCCATCGGACAGAAACAGATACGCAGTATTTT.

This chain connects TRBV11-2 to TRBJ2-5; TRBD1 might be the D (5 bases). Germline CDR1 is SGHAT and CDR2 is FQNNGV. The V gene lost 1 base and the J gene lost 5 bases, with 14 bases spanning the gap. The CDR3 runs to 15 residues. The DNA of the CDR3 is TGTGCCAGCAGCTTAGCCATGACAGTGCAGGAGACCCAGTACTTC. This sequence encodes CASSLAMTVQETQYF.

The chain couples TRBV5-4 to TRBJ1-2, with 7 bases fitting TRBD1. Germline CDR1 and CDR2: SGHNT and YYREEE (reference sequence). J lost 5 bases, V lost 4 bases, and 14 bases had no gene match. This CDR3 is 16 amino acids long. The CDR3 protein is CASSQNRGGRAYGYTF. DNA of the CDR3: TGTGCCAGCAGCCAGAACAGGGGTGGAAGGGCATATGGCTACACCTTC.

V usage is TRBV2 and J usage is TRBJ2-4; 8 positions match TRBD1. Germline V lookup: CDR1 SNHLY, CDR2 FYNNEI. CDR3 length equals 16 residues. Trimming at V came to 5 bases and at J to 0 bases, leaving 6 bases not matched to a gene. The CDR3 protein is CASSSGQGLAKNIQYF. The DNA of the CDR3 is TGTGCCAGCAGTTCTGGACAGGGACTAGCCAAAAACATTCAGTACTTC.

The V call is TRBV7-9, the J call TRBJ1-1; TRBD1 is a possible D gene (5 bases). The CDR3 loop spans 14 amino acids. Germline V CDR1 and CDR2: SEHNR, FQNEAQ (reference sequence). The V and J ends lost 5 bases and 1 base respectively, with 11 bases between them. The DNA of the CDR3 is TGTGCCAGCAGCCTTGGGGCGGCGAACACTGAAGCTTTCTTT. Protein product: CASSLGAANTEAFF.

The V and J genes are TRBV19 and TRBJ1-5, with no clear D. The germline V gene has CDR1 LNHDA and CDR2 SQIVND (reference sequence). Trimming left V 3 bases short and J 1 base short, with 7 bases between. This CDR3 is built from 14 residues. DNA of the CDR3: TGTGCCAGTAGTATGGCGGGGAGCAATCAGCCCCAGCATTTT. It is translated as CASSMAGSNQPQHF.

The V and J genes are TRBV6-6 and TRBJ1-3; D unclear. V was clipped by 8 bases and J by 0 bases, with 5 bases between them. Looked up from germline, CDR1 is MNHNY and CDR2 is SVGAGI (reference sequence). The CDR3 is made up of 12 amino acids. The CDR3 loop reads CASQLSGNTIYF. The CDR3 DNA follows: TGTGCCAGCCAACTCTCTGGAAACACCATATATTTT.

The CDR3 DNA reads TGTGCCAGCAGCTCAACAGGGGGCGACTATGGCTACACCTTC. As protein: CASSSTGGDYGYTF. V gene TRBV6-5 combines with J gene TRBJ1-2; 9 positions agree with TRBD1. The CDR3 has 14 residues. V lost 6 bases and J lost 3; bases outside the gene matches: 5. Germline V lookup: CDR1 MNHEY, CDR2 SVGAGI.

The V gene is TRBV5-4, the J gene TRBJ2-3; tentative D call: TRBD2 (6 bases). From germline, CDR1 is SGHNT and CDR2 YYREEE (reference sequence). This CDR3 contains 16 residues. The V end was cut by 3 bases, the J end by 0 bases, with 14 bases between. CDR3 amino acids: CASSSNPSGSTDTQYF. As DNA, the CDR3 is TGTGCCAGCAGCTCAAATCCGAGCGGGAGCACAGATACGCAGTATTTT.

The chain couples TRBV6-1 to TRBJ2-5; 7 nucleotides agree with TRBD2. The ends lost 3 bases at V and 2 bases at J; junction bases unmatched: 6. The CDR3 spans 15 residues. Germline-derived CDR1 and CDR2 are MNHNS and SASEGT. The CDR3 here is CASSDPGGGQETQYF. The CDR3 DNA reads as TGTGCCAGCAGTGACCCTGGCGGGGGACAAGAGACCCAGTACTTC.

The rearrangement uses TRBV2 and TRBJ2-4, with 8 bases identical to TRBD2. Germline CDR1 is SNHLY and CDR2 is FYNNEI. The CDR3 extends over 19 amino acids. The ends lost 0 bases at V and 3 bases at J; junction bases unmatched: 13. Here the CDR3 DNA reads TGTGCCAGCAGTGAAGCGCTTTTTAGTAGCGGGGTGGGCAAAAACATTCAGTACTTC. Translation: CASSEALFSSGVGKNIQYF.